This is a list of T cell receptor beta chains from one sample in a study of cytomegalovirus exposure and HLA in healthy donors. Assay: immunoSEQ multiplex PCR; the TCRdb copy retains only in-frame clones and omits some. The profile shows 150,000 to 200,000 clones, around 80% of them singletons. The sample taken for sequencing was PBMCs. The receptors come from a woman between 45 and 65 years old in good health and CMV-seropositive. CDR3s leave out the opening cysteine and the closing phenylalanine or tryptophan. The order of the fields is J gene, V gene, CDR3 protein.

TRBJ2-2 TRBV7-6 ASSPHRLAGNTGELF
TRBJ2-7 TRBV4-1 ASSQDGPSSYEQY
TRBJ1-2 TRBV4-1 ASSQEPRTDYGYT
TRBJ2-5 TRBV7-7 ASSPTGLAGGGETQY
TRBJ1-4 TRBV27 ASSLRAGGGTTNEKLF
TRBJ2-1 TRBV18 ASSLNEVMAAYNEQF
TRBJ1-1 TRBV6-1 ASRVDRGNTEAF
TRBJ1-1 TRBV9 ASSVEQGAEAF
TRBJ2-1 TRBV7-3 ASSRGRYNEQF
TRBJ2-2 TRBV6-4 ATRTATGELF
TRBJ1-3 TRBV7-9 ASSGRTGVNTIY
TRBJ2-5 TRBV15 ATSRSPETQY
TRBJ1-1 TRBV4-3 ASSRGQGLNTEAF
TRBJ1-4 TRBV19 ASTRGQLNEKLF
TRBJ2-4 TRBV18 ASSERQGRNIQY
TRBJ1-3 TRBV27 ASSLSPPGNTIY
TRBJ1-6 TRBV28 ASREVDSPLH
TRBJ2-3 TRBV4-3 ASSQDRGTRGTDTQY
TRBJ2-3 TRBV14 ASSQGPWTSKVTQY
TRBJ1-1 TRBV30 AWSRGSSTEAF
TRBJ2-3 TRBV18 ASSHGQGSDTQY
TRBJ2-3 TRBV19 ASSSLAGDHRTDTQY